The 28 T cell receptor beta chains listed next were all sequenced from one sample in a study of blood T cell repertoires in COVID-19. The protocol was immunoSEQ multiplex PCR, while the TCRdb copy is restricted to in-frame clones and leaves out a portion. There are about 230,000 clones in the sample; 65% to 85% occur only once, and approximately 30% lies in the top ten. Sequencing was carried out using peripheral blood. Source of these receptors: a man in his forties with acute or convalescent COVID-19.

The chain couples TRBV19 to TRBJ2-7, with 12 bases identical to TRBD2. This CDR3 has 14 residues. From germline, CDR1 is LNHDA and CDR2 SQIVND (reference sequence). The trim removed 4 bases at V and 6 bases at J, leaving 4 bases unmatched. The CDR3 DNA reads TGTGCCAGTAGTAGACTAGCGGGAGTGGGCGAGCAGTACTTC. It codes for CASSRLAGVGEQYF.

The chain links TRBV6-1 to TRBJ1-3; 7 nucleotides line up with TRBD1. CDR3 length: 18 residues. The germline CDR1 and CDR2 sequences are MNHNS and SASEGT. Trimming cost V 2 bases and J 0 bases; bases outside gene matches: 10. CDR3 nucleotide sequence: TGTGCCAGCAGTGAATATTGGACAGGAACGCTCTCTGGAAACACCATATATTTT. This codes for CASSEYWTGTLSGNTIYF.

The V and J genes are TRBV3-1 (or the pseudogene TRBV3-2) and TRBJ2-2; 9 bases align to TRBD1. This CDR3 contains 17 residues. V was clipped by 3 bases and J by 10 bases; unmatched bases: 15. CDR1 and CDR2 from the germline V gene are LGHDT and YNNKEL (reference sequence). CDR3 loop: CASSHAYPGTGPLELFF. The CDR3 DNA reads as TGTGCCAGCAGCCACGCTTATCCCGGGACAGGGCCACTGGAGCTGTTTTTT.

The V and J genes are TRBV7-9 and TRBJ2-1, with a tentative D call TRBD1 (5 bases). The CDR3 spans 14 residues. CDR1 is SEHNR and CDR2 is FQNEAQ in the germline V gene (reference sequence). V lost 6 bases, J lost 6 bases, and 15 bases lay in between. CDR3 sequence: CASSRPQGGNEQFF. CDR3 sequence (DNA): TGTGCCAGCAGTCGGCCTCAGGGTGGCAATGAGCAGTTCTTC.

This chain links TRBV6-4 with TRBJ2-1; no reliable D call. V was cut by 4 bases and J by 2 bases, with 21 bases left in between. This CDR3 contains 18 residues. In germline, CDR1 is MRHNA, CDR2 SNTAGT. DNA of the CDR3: TGTGCCAGCAGTGGTTGCATAGAACGCGGAATTCCCTACAATGAGCAGTTCTTC. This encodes CASSGCIERGIPYNEQFF.

For the CDR3, the DNA is TGTGCCAGCAGTAGTGAGGGGACAGGGGACTACGAGCAGTACTTC. Protein: CASSSEGTGDYEQYF. J is TRBJ2-7 and V is TRBV27; 10 nucleotides line up with TRBD1. Per germline, CDR1 MNHEY and CDR2 SMNVEV (reference sequence). J gave up 3 bases and V 5 bases, and 7 bases lay outside the gene matches. The CDR3 sequence is 15 residues long.

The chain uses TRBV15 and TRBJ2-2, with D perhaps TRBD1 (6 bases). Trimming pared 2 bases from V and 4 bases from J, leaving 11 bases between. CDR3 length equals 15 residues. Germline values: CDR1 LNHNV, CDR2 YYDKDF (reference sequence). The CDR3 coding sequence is TGTGCCACCAGCAGAAAGGACAGATCCACCGGGGAGCTGTTTTTT. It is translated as CATSRKDRSTGELFF.

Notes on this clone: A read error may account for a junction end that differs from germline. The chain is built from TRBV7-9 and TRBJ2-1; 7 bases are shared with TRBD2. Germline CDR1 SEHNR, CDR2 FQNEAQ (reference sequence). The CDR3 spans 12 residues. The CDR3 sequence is CASSSILSRGVF. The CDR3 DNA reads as TGTGCCAGCAGCTCTATTCTGAGCCGGGGGGTCTTC.

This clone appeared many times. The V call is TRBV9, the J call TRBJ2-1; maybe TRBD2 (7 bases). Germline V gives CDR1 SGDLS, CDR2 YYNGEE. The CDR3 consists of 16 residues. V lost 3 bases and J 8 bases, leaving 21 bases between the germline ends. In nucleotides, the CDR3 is TGTGCCAGCAGCGCCGGAGGGAGGGGGTATTCGGATGAGCAGTTCTTC. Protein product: CASSAGGRGYSDEQFF.

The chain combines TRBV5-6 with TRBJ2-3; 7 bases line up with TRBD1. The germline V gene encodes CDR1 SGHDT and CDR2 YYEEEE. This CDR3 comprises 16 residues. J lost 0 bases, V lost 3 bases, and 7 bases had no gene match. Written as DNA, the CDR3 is TGTGCCAGCAGCTCCTCCGGGACAGCCAGCACAGATACGCAGTATTTT. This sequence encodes CASSSSGTASTDTQYF.

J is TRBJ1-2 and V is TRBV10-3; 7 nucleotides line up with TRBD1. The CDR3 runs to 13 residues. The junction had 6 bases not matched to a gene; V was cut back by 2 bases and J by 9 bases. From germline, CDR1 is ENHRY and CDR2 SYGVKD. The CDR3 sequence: CAISEGQVWSYTF. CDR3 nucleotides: TGTGCCATCAGTGAGGGACAGGTTTGGAGCTACACCTTC.

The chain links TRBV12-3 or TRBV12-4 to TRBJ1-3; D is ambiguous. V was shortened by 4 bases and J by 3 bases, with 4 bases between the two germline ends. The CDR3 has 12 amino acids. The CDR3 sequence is CASSYSGNTIYF. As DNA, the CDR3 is TGTGCCAGCAGTTACAGTGGAAACACCATATATTTT.

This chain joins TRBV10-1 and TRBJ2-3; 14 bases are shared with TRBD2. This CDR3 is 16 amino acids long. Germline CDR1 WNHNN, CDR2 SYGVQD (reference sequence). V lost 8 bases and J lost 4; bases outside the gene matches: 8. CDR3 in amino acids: CASGGTSGRAADTQYF. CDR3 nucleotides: TGCGCCAGCGGGGGGACTAGCGGGAGAGCCGCAGATACGCAGTATTTT.

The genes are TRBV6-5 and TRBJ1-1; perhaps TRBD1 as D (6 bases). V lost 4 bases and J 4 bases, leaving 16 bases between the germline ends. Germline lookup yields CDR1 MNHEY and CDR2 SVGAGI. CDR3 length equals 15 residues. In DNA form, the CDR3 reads TGTGCCAGCAGTTCAATACAGGGTTGGAGCACTGAAGCTTTCTTT. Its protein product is CASSSIQGWSTEAFF.

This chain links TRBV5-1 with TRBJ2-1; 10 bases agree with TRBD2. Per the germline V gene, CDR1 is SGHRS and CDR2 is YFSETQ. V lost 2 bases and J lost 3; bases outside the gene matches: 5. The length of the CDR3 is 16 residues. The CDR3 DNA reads TGCGCCAGCAGCTTCCGGACTAGCGGAGTCTACAATGAGCAGTTCTTC. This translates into CASSFRTSGVYNEQFF.

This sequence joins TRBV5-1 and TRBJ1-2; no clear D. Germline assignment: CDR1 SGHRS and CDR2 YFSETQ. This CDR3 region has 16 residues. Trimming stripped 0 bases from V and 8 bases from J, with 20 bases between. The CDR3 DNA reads TGCGCCAGCAGCTTGGTTTTTGAGGGTAGAGGAGCCGGCTACACCTTC. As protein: CASSLVFEGRGAGYTF. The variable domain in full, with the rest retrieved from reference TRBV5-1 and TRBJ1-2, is KAGVTQTPRYLIKTRGQQVTLSCSPISGHRSVSWYQQTPGQGLQFLFEYFSETQRNKGNFPGRFSGRQFSNSRSEMNVSTLELGDSALYLCASSLVFEGRGAGYTFGSGTRLTVV.

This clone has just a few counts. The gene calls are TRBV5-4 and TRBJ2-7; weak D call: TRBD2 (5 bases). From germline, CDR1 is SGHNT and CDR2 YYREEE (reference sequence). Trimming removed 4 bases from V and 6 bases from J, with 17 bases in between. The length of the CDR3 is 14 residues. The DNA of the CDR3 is TGTGCCAGCAGCCTTTTCGGGGTCGAACGCGAGCAGTACTTC. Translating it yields CASSLFGVEREQYF.

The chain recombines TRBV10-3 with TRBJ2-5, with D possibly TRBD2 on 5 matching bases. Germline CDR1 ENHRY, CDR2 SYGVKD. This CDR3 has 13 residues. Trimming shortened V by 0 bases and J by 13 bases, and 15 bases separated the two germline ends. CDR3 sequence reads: CAISESGRDRSYF. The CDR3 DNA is TGTGCCATCAGTGAGTCAGGACGGGATAGGTCGTACTTC.

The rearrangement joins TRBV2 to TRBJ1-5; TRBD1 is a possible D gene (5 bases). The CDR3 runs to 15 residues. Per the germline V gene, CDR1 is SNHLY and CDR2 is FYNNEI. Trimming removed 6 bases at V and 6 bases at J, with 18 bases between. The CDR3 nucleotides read TGTGCCAGCAGGGGAGACGTGGGGGGGACTCAGCCCCAGCATTTT. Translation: CASRGDVGGTQPQHF.

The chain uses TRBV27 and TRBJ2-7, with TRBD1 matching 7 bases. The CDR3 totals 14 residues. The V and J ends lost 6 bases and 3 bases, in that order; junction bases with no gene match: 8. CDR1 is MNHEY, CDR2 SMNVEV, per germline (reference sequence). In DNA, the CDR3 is TGTGCCAGCAGGGCGACGGACAGGATCTACGAGCAGTACTTC. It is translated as CASRATDRIYEQYF.

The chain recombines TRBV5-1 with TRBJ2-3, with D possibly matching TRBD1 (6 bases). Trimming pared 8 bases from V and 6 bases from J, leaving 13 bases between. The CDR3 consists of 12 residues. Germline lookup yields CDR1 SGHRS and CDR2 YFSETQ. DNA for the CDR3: TGCGCCAGTTATAGTGGGGGCGATACGCAGTATTTT. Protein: CASYSGGDTQYF.

The CDR3 nucleotides are TGTGCCAGCACCCCGACACGGGGGACTGAAGCTTTCTTT. Translated, it gives CASTPTRGTEAFF. J is TRBJ1-1 and V is TRBV7-2, with D maybe TRBD1 (5 bases). The V end lost 7 bases, the J end lost 5 bases, and 14 bases lay between the germline ends. The CDR3 extends over 13 amino acids. Germline loops: CDR1 SGHTA, CDR2 FQGNSA.

The CDR3 sequence is CASSSRRVYGYTF. As DNA, the CDR3 is TGTGCCAGCAGTTCCCGAAGAGTCTATGGCTACACCTTC. The V and J genes are TRBV27 and TRBJ1-2; no clear D. The CDR3 is made up of 13 amino acids. Germline-derived CDR1 and CDR2 are MNHEY and SMNVEV (reference sequence). Trimming stripped 4 bases from V and 4 bases from J, with 10 bases between.

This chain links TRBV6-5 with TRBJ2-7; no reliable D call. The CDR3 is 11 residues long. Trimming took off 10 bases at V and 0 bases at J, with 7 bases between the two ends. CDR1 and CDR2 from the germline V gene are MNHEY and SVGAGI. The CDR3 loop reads CATFSSYEQYF. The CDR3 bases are TGTGCCACCTTTAGCTCCTACGAGCAGTACTTC.

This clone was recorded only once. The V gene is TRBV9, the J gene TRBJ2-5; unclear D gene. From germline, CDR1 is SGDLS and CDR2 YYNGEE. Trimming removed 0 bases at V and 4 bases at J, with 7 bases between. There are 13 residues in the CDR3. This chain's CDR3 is CASSVDYGETQYF. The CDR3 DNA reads TGTGCCAGCAGCGTAGATTACGGAGAGACCCAGTACTTC.

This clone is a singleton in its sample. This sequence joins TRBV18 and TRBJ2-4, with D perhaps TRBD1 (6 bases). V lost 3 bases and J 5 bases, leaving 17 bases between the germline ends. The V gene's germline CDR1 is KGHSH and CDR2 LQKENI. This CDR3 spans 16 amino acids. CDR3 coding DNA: TGTGCCAGCTCACCGGTTCGAAGGACAGATGAAAACATTCAGTACTTC. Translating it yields CASSPVRRTDENIQYF.

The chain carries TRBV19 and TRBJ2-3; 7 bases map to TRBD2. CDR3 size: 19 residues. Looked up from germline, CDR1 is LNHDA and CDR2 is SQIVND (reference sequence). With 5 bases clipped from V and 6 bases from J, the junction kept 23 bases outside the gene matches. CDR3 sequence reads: CASSSRGSGPGGSSDTQYF. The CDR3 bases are TGTGCCAGTAGTTCCCGAGGTAGCGGGCCGGGCGGCTCGAGTGATACGCAGTATTTT.

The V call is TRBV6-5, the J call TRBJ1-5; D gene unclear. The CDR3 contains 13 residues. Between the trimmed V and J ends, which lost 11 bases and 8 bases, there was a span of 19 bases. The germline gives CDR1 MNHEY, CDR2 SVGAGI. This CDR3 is CAVSPSRREPQHF. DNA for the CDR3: TGTGCCGTCTCCCCTAGCAGAAGAGAGCCCCAGCATTTT.